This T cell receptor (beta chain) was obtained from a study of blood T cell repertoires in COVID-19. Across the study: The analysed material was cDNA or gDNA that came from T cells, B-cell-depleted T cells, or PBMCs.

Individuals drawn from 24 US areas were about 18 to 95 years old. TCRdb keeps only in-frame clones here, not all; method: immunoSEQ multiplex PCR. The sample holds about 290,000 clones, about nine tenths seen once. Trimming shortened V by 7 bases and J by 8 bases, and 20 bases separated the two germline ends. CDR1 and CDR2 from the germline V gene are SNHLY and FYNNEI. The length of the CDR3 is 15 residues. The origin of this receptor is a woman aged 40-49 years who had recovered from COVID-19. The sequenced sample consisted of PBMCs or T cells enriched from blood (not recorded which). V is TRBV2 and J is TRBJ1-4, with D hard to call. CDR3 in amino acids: CASTEGGQVSEKLFF. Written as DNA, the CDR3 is TGTGCCAGCACTGAGGGAGGTCAGGTCTCGGAAAAACTGTTTTTT.